This T cell receptor beta chain was sequenced in a study of shared clonotypes between healthy human individuals. The CDR3 consists of 15 residues. V lost 6 bases to trimming and J lost 2 bases; unmatched junction nucleotides: 9. Germline V gene data show CDR1 as WNHNN and CDR2 as SYGVQD (reference sequence). The authors split each subset's genomic DNA evenly across several immunoSEQ plates. DNA at 200 ng, about 30,000 T cell genomes, went into sorted-subset replicate PCRs. Assay used: immunoSEQ multiplex PCR; TCRdb lists only in-frame clones, some missing. This sample carries around 1 million clones, 76% of them seen once, and the ten largest clones take roughly 1.5%. Each donor was a Caucasian adult residing in Nashville, Tennessee. CD4+ cells underwent separation, giving CD45RA+ naive and CD45RA-negative memory subsets.

This TCR derives from a man aged 18 to 30 in good health. Specimen: memory CD4+ T cells sorted from blood. The subset was: CD45RA-negative fraction. The rearrangement links TRBV10-1 to TRBJ2-7, with TRBD1 matching over 8 bases. This CDR3 reads CASRLMRDRPYEQYF. The CDR3 DNA is TGCGCCAGCAGATTAATGAGGGACAGGCCCTACGAGCAGTACTTC.